Listed here is a single TCR beta chain. This CDR3 is 15 amino acids long. The germline V gene has CDR1 LNHDA and CDR2 SQIVND (reference sequence). J lost 3 bases, V lost 5 bases, and 6 bases had no gene match. Clones were read by immunoSEQ multiplex PCR, and TCRdb kept only the in-frame ones, dropping some. Of about 320,000 clones listed, about nine tenths are singletons. Which cohort a participant joined came from the clinical history participants gave. This entry belongs to a study of blood T cell repertoires in COVID-19. Study at large: Nucleic acid was either cDNA or gDNA, and it came from T cells, B-cell-depleted T cells, or PBMCs.

Sequenced input: PBMCs or T cells enriched from blood (not recorded which). This receptor was taken from a man aged 55 to 70 who had recovered from COVID-19. The V gene is TRBV19, the J gene TRBJ2-5, with TRBD1 identical over 10 bases. The CDR3 bases are TGTGCCAGTAGTCATCCGGGACAGGGGAAAGAGACCCAGTACTTC. This codes for CASSHPGQGKETQYF.